Listed below are T cell receptor beta chains from one sample, sequenced in a study of cytomegalovirus exposure and HLA in healthy donors. Clones were read by immunoSEQ multiplex PCR, and TCRdb kept only the in-frame ones, dropping some. The sample comprises 140,000 to 150,000 clones, around a tenth of which are singletons, and under 2% rests with the top ten. Sequenced input: PBMCs. All receptors derive from a man aged 50-60 years in good health and CMV-seronegative. Both conserved end residues are part of each CDR3. D genes are given only for firm matches. Only some rows state a clone size, as once, few, many or a class for expanded clones.

clone_size: few
j_call: TRBJ2-5
d_call: TRBD1
v_call: TRBV5-5
cdr3_aa: CASSGTGGQETQYF
cdr3_nt: TGTGCCAGCAGCGGGACAGGGGGCCAAGAGACCCAGTACTTC

clone_size: -
j_call: TRBJ1-2
d_call: -
v_call: TRBV7-9
cdr3_aa: CASSLGTGNYGYTF
cdr3_nt: TGTGCCAGCAGCTTAGGTACAGGCAACTATGGCTACACCTTC

clone_size: -
j_call: TRBJ1-3
d_call: -
v_call: TRBV29-1
cdr3_aa: CSVESLRGRDGNTIYF
cdr3_nt: TGCAGCGTTGAAAGCCTAAGGGGGAGAGATGGAAACACCATATATTTT

clone_size: few
j_call: TRBJ1-1
d_call: -
v_call: TRBV7-6
cdr3_aa: CASSLGGANTEAFF
cdr3_nt: TGTGCCAGCAGCTTAGGGGGCGCGAACACTGAAGCTTTCTTT

clone_size: few
j_call: TRBJ2-4
d_call: -
v_call: TRBV13
cdr3_aa: CASTDRTRPPIQYF
cdr3_nt: TGTGCCAGCACCGACAGGACCAGACCCCCCATTCAGTACTTC

clone_size: -
j_call: TRBJ2-2
d_call: TRBD2
v_call: TRBV7-3
cdr3_aa: CASSLRGTSGLFPNTGELFF
cdr3_nt: TGTGCCAGCAGCTTAAGGGGGACTAGCGGGTTATTTCCGAACACCGGGGAGCTGTTTTTT

clone_size: few
j_call: TRBJ1-1
d_call: -
v_call: TRBV6-1
cdr3_aa: CASSEDWQVTEAFF
cdr3_nt: TGTGCCAGCAGTGAAGATTGGCAGGTTACTGAAGCTTTCTTT

clone_size: -
j_call: TRBJ2-1
d_call: TRBD2
v_call: TRBV5-1
cdr3_aa: CASSPGTMALSEQFF
cdr3_nt: TGCGCCAGCAGCCCCGGGACTATGGCCCTGAGTGAGCAGTTCTTC

clone_size: few
j_call: TRBJ2-1
d_call: -
v_call: TRBV9
cdr3_aa: CASSVHDNNEQFF
cdr3_nt: TGTGCCAGCAGCGTCCATGACAACAATGAGCAGTTCTTC

clone_size: -
j_call: TRBJ2-1
d_call: -
v_call: TRBV29-1
cdr3_aa: CSVDIGKVVYNEQFF
cdr3_nt: TGCAGCGTTGATATTGGCAAAGTGGTCTACAATGAGCAGTTCTTC

clone_size: -
j_call: TRBJ1-4
d_call: TRBD1
v_call: TRBV30
cdr3_aa: CAWSEDRGGKLFF
cdr3_nt: TGTGCCTGGAGTGAGGACAGGGGAGGAAAACTGTTTTTT

clone_size: -
j_call: TRBJ2-7
d_call: TRBD2
v_call: TRBV2
cdr3_aa: CASSFGTSGRLEQYF
cdr3_nt: TGTGCCAGCAGTTTTGGGACTAGCGGGAGGCTAGAGCAGTACTTC

clone_size: few
j_call: TRBJ1-4
d_call: TRBD1
v_call: TRBV9
cdr3_aa: CASSARQGEKLFF
cdr3_nt: TGTGCCAGCAGCGCTCGACAGGGTGAAAAACTGTTTTTT

clone_size: -
j_call: TRBJ1-2
d_call: -
v_call: TRBV2
cdr3_aa: CASREQAFGSYYGYTF
cdr3_nt: TGTGCCAGCAGAGAGCAGGCCTTCGGATCTTACTATGGCTACACCTTC

clone_size: -
j_call: TRBJ1-5
d_call: -
v_call: TRBV7-6
cdr3_aa: CASSPGGGGNQPQHF
cdr3_nt: TGTGCCAGCAGCCCCGGGGGGGGTGGCAATCAGCCCCAGCATTTT

clone_size: few
j_call: TRBJ1-4
d_call: -
v_call: TRBV4-1
cdr3_aa: CASSQRGRTNEKLFF
cdr3_nt: TGCGCCAGCAGCCAACGGGGTAGGACTAATGAAAAACTGTTTTTT

clone_size: -
j_call: TRBJ1-5
d_call: -
v_call: TRBV6-5
cdr3_aa: CASTRLPGSNQPQHF
cdr3_nt: TGTGCCAGCACTCGCCTCCCGGGGAGCAATCAGCCCCAGCATTTT

clone_size: few
j_call: TRBJ1-2
d_call: -
v_call: TRBV7-2
cdr3_aa: CASSLSFSGYTF
cdr3_nt: TGTGCCAGCAGCTTATCTTTTTCGGGCTACACCTTC

clone_size: few
j_call: TRBJ2-1
d_call: -
v_call: TRBV2
cdr3_aa: CASSQGTPLYNEQFF
cdr3_nt: TGTGCCAGCAGCCAGGGTACCCCACTTTACAATGAGCAGTTCTTC

clone_size: few
j_call: TRBJ1-4
d_call: -
v_call: TRBV2
cdr3_aa: CASSENWRGGEKLFF
cdr3_nt: TGTGCCAGCAGTGAGAATTGGCGGGGGGGTGAAAAACTGTTTTTT

clone_size: -
j_call: TRBJ2-1
d_call: -
v_call: TRBV18
cdr3_aa: CASSPPAGTDEQFF
cdr3_nt: TGTGCCAGCTCACCACCGGCGGGAACCGACGAGCAGTTCTTC

clone_size: once
j_call: TRBJ2-2
d_call: TRBD2
v_call: TRBV4-1
cdr3_aa: CASSASGGADTGELFF
cdr3_nt: TGCGCCAGCAGCGCTAGCGGGGGGGCCGACACCGGGGAGCTGTTTTTT

clone_size: few
j_call: TRBJ2-1
d_call: TRBD2
v_call: TRBV9
cdr3_aa: CASSRTSGRSNEQFF
cdr3_nt: TGTGCCAGCAGCCGGACTAGCGGGAGGTCGAATGAGCAGTTCTTC

clone_size: -
j_call: TRBJ2-3
d_call: TRBD2
v_call: TRBV5-4
cdr3_aa: CASSLGLAGIDTQYF
cdr3_nt: TGTGCCAGCAGCTTGGGCCTAGCGGGCATAGATACGCAGTATTTT

clone_size: -
j_call: TRBJ2-7
d_call: TRBD2
v_call: TRBV11-2
cdr3_aa: CASSPGTSGSSYEQYF
cdr3_nt: TGTGCCAGCAGCCCCGGGACTAGCGGGAGTTCCTACGAGCAGTACTTC

clone_size: -
j_call: TRBJ1-5
d_call: TRBD1
v_call: TRBV7-8
cdr3_aa: CASSPMDRENQPQHF
cdr3_nt: TGTGCCAGCAGCCCTATGGACAGGGAGAATCAGCCCCAGCATTTT

clone_size: few
j_call: TRBJ1-2
d_call: -
v_call: TRBV29-1
cdr3_aa: CSVEGLGGSLYGYTF
cdr3_nt: TGCAGCGTTGAAGGGCTCGGCGGATCTCTATATGGCTACACCTTC

clone_size: -
j_call: TRBJ2-1
d_call: TRBD1
v_call: TRBV30
cdr3_aa: CAWSAGTGLFF
cdr3_nt: TGTGCCTGGAGTGCTGGGACAGGTCTGTTCTTC

clone_size: few
j_call: TRBJ2-3
d_call: -
v_call: TRBV6-4
cdr3_aa: CASSEGSGGRDTQYF
cdr3_nt: TGTGCCAGCAGTGAAGGTAGCGGAGGGAGAGATACGCAGTATTTT

clone_size: few
j_call: TRBJ2-2
d_call: -
v_call: TRBV7-9
cdr3_aa: CASSLQNLNTGELFF
cdr3_nt: TGTGCCAGCAGTTTACAGAATCTTAACACCGGGGAGCTGTTTTTT

clone_size: few
j_call: TRBJ2-1
d_call: TRBD1
v_call: TRBV10-3
cdr3_aa: CAIRGTGANYNEQFF
cdr3_nt: TGTGCCATCAGGGGGACAGGAGCGAATTACAATGAGCAGTTCTTC

clone_size: -
j_call: TRBJ2-5
d_call: TRBD2
v_call: TRBV15
cdr3_aa: CATSRDGGQETQYF
cdr3_nt: TGTGCCACCAGCAGGGACGGGGGGCAAGAGACCCAGTACTTC

clone_size: few
j_call: TRBJ2-1
d_call: TRBD2
v_call: TRBV5-1
cdr3_aa: CASSLPSGGRYNEQFF
cdr3_nt: TGCGCCAGCAGCTTACCGAGCGGGGGGCGCTACAATGAGCAGTTCTTC

clone_size: -
j_call: TRBJ2-3
d_call: -
v_call: TRBV15
cdr3_aa: CATSRDRGPTDTQYF
cdr3_nt: TGTGCCACCAGCAGAGACAGGGGTCCCACAGATACGCAGTATTTT

clone_size: -
j_call: TRBJ1-2
d_call: -
v_call: TRBV10-1
cdr3_aa: CASSDRGTYGYTF
cdr3_nt: TGCGCCAGCAGTGACAGGGGCACCTATGGCTACACCTTC

clone_size: -
j_call: TRBJ1-4
d_call: TRBD1
v_call: TRBV7-6
cdr3_aa: CASSSGTGDEKLFF
cdr3_nt: TGTGCCAGCAGCTCCGGGACAGGGGACGAAAAACTGTTTTTT

clone_size: few
j_call: TRBJ2-6
d_call: -
v_call: TRBV4-2
cdr3_aa: CASSQGRGSGANVLTF
cdr3_nt: TGTGCCAGCAGCCAAGGAAGGGGTAGTGGGGCCAACGTCCTGACTTTC

clone_size: few
j_call: TRBJ1-2
d_call: TRBD1
v_call: TRBV5-1
cdr3_aa: CASSTSGQGGVLHYTF
cdr3_nt: TGCGCCAGCAGCACCTCCGGACAGGGGGGGGTCTTACACTACACCTTC

clone_size: -
j_call: TRBJ1-4
d_call: -
v_call: TRBV11-2
cdr3_aa: CASSLALTGLNEKLFF
cdr3_nt: TGTGCCAGCAGCTTAGCCCTGACAGGACTTAATGAAAAACTGTTTTTT

clone_size: few
j_call: TRBJ2-7
d_call: TRBD1
v_call: TRBV19
cdr3_aa: CASSGVDRAEQYF
cdr3_nt: TGTGCCAGTAGTGGGGTGGACAGGGCCGAGCAGTACTTC

clone_size: -
j_call: TRBJ1-1
d_call: -
v_call: TRBV14
cdr3_aa: CASSQDWAGEAFF
cdr3_nt: TGTGCCAGCAGCCAAGATTGGGCAGGGGAAGCTTTCTTT

clone_size: few
j_call: TRBJ1-1
d_call: -
v_call: TRBV28
cdr3_aa: CASSLQGPTEAFF
cdr3_nt: TGTGCCAGCAGTTTACAGGGTCCAACTGAAGCTTTCTTT

clone_size: -
j_call: TRBJ1-3
d_call: -
v_call: TRBV9
cdr3_aa: CASSANRPSSGNTIYF
cdr3_nt: TGTGCCAGCAGCGCCAACAGGCCTAGCTCTGGAAACACCATATATTTT